One and the same sample provided the 20 T cell receptor beta chains below, sequenced in a study of cytomegalovirus exposure and HLA in healthy donors. This PCR relied on a set of 60 Vbeta primers and 13 Jbeta primers. Some clones are missing from TCRdb's copy, which holds only in-frame ones; the method was immunoSEQ multiplex PCR. The sample holds 130,000 or so clones, about four fifths seen once. Material for sequencing was PBMCs. Receptor source: a man aged 25-45 years in good health and CMV-seronegative.

The chain combines TRBV6-1 with TRBJ2-5, with a tentative D call TRBD2 (7 bases). V was shortened by 4 bases and J by 4 bases, with 16 bases between the two germline ends. Germline assignment: CDR1 MNHNS and CDR2 SASEGT. This CDR3 has 15 amino acids. As DNA, the CDR3 is TGTGCCAGCAGTGGATCCTCGGGGGGCAGAGAGACCCAGTACTTC. It encodes CASSGSSGGRETQYF.

In its sample, this clone was seen a few times. J is TRBJ2-7 and V is TRBV7-8; D unclear. This CDR3 has 13 amino acids. Trimming removed 4 bases from V and 4 bases from J, with 11 bases in between. Germline V CDR1 and CDR2: SGHVS, FQNEAQ. CDR3 DNA: TGTGCCAGCAGCTCCTTACCCCAGTACGAGCAGTACTTC. Amino acid sequence: CASSSLPQYEQYF.

This clone was counted a few times. This chain joins TRBV4-3 and TRBJ1-1; D unclear. The CDR3 is 15 residues long. Germline CDR1 LGHNA, CDR2 YSLEER. Deletions cut 0 bases from V and 6 bases from J, with 14 bases between. In DNA form, the CDR3 reads TGCGCCAGCAGCCAAGAAATCCAGTCAAGCGCTGAAGCTTTCTTT. Translating gives CASSQEIQSSAEAFF.

This clone was seen once. This CDR3 reads CASSEQGENNSPLHF. The CDR3 DNA sequence: TGTGCCAGCAGTGAGCAGGGGGAGAACAATTCACCCCTCCACTTT. The chain combines TRBV2 with TRBJ1-6; 7 bases line up with TRBD1. The V segment lost 3 bases and the J segment 7 bases; nucleotides outside the gene matches: 6. Germline lookup yields CDR1 SNHLY and CDR2 FYNNEI. CDR3 length: 15 amino acids.

The J gene is TRBJ2-1, the V gene TRBV19, with TRBD2 matching over 15 bases. The V and J ends lost 4 bases and 0 bases, in that order; junction bases with no gene match: 10. The CDR3 length is 20 residues. Looked up from germline, CDR1 is LNHDA and CDR2 is SQIVND (reference sequence). Here the CDR3 DNA reads TGTGCCAGTAGTAGGTCGGGACTAGCGGGAGGCCCCAGCTCCTACAATGAGCAGTTCTTC. Encoded protein: CASSRSGLAGGPSSYNEQFF. Variable domain in full (rest from reference TRBV19 and TRBJ2-1): DGGITQSPKYLFRKEGQNVTLSCEQNLNHDAMYWYRQDPGQGLRLIYYSQIVNDFQKGDIAEGYSVSREKKESFPLTVTSAQKNPTAFYLCASSRSGLAGGPSSYNEQFFGPGTRLTVL.

V gene TRBV5-1 combines with J gene TRBJ1-1; no definite D call. This CDR3 has 14 residues. The V gene's germline CDR1 is SGHRS and CDR2 YFSETQ. The V gene lost 3 bases and the J gene lost 4 bases, with 13 bases spanning the gap. The chain's CDR3 is CASSSLDPFTEAFF. The CDR3 bases are TGCGCCAGCAGCTCCCTAGATCCTTTCACTGAAGCTTTCTTT. Full variable domain (rest looked up from reference TRBV5-1 and TRBJ1-1): KAGVTQTPRYLIKTRGQQVTLSCSPISGHRSVSWYQQTPGQGLQFLFEYFSETQRNKGNFPGRFSGRQFSNSRSEMNVSTLELGDSALYLCASSSLDPFTEAFFGQGTRLTVV.

The chain recombines TRBV5-1 with TRBJ2-2; 10 nucleotides line up with TRBD1. This CDR3 comprises 15 residues. The V and J ends lost 2 bases and 7 bases, in that order; junction bases with no gene match: 5. Germline CDR1 is SGHRS and CDR2 is YFSETQ. CDR3 sequence (DNA): TGCGCCAGCAGCTTTAGGACAGGGGGGCACGGGGAGCTGTTTTTT. This gives the protein CASSFRTGGHGELFF.

This chain uses TRBV19 with TRBJ1-5; D not resolved. Trimming cost V 6 bases and J 4 bases, with 16 bases left between them. Germline values: CDR1 LNHDA, CDR2 SQIVND (reference sequence). The CDR3 spans 15 residues. The CDR3 sequence is CASRRAGPGNQPQHF. The CDR3 nucleotides are TGTGCCAGTAGGAGGGCAGGCCCGGGGAATCAGCCCCAGCATTTT. Full variable domain (missing parts from reference TRBV19 and TRBJ1-5): DGGITQSPKYLFRKEGQNVTLSCEQNLNHDAMYWYRQDPGQGLRLIYYSQIVNDFQKGDIAEGYSVSREKKESFPLTVTSAQKNPTAFYLCASRRAGPGNQPQHFGDGTRLSIL.

V usage is TRBV13 and J usage is TRBJ2-7; 8 bases agree with TRBD2. CDR1 is PRHDT and CDR2 is FYEKMQ in the germline V gene (reference sequence). The CDR3 consists of 14 residues. J gave up 0 bases and V 4 bases, and 2 bases lay outside the gene matches. For the CDR3, the DNA is TGTGCCAGCAGCTCCGGGGGGGGCTCCTACGAGCAGTACTTC. It is translated as CASSSGGGSYEQYF.

The genes are TRBV19 and TRBJ1-5, with a weak D call TRBD1 (6 bases). The CDR3 spans 16 residues. Looked up from germline, CDR1 is LNHDA and CDR2 is SQIVND (reference sequence). V lost 9 bases, J lost 6 bases, and 24 bases lay in between. For the CDR3, the DNA is TGTGCCAGCTCTATACCCGGGACACAGGTTGGTCAGCCCCAGCATTTT. Protein product: CASSIPGTQVGQPQHF.

The V call is TRBV9, the J call TRBJ2-7; D possibly corresponds to TRBD1 (6 bases). There are 13 residues in the CDR3. CDR1 and CDR2 from the germline V gene are SGDLS and YYNGEE. V was shortened by 3 bases and J by 4 bases, with 11 bases between the two germline ends. The CDR3 region is CASSARDKYEQYF. CDR3 nucleotides: TGTGCCAGCAGCGCCAGGGACAAGTACGAGCAGTACTTC.

The gene calls are TRBV7-8 and TRBJ1-5; perhaps TRBD1 as D (5 bases). Trimming shortened V by 1 base and J by 12 bases, and 13 bases separated the two germline ends. Germline-derived CDR1 and CDR2 are SGHVS and FQNEAQ. CDR3 size: 13 residues. The CDR3 coding sequence is TGTGCCAGCAGCTTAGGGGGGGAATTGGTCCAGCATTTT. Translated: CASSLGGELVQHF.

In this sample, this clone turned up a few times. V is TRBV29-1 and J is TRBJ1-2; 7 bases line up with TRBD1. This CDR3 has 14 amino acids. Trimming took 6 bases from V and 4 from J; bases not matched to a gene: 11. Germline lookup yields CDR1 SQVTM and CDR2 ANQGSEA. CDR3 bases: TGCAGCGTGGGGGAGACAGGGCTTGCCTATGGCTACACCTTC. This sequence encodes CSVGETGLAYGYTF. The entire variable domain, with the rest obtained from reference TRBV29-1 and TRBJ1-2, is as follows: SAVISQKPSRDICQRGTSLTIQCQVDSQVTMMFWYRQQPGQSLTLIATANQGSEATYESGFVIDKFPISRPNLTFSTLTVSNMSPEDSSIYLCSVGETGLAYGYTFGSGTRLTVV.

This chain uses TRBV23-1 with TRBJ2-5, with D maybe TRBD2 (6 bases). TRBV23-1 is identified as an open reading frame with a role that is uncertain. Trimming cost V 6 bases and J 3 bases, with 14 bases left between them. CDR3 length equals 14 residues. The CDR3 nucleotides are TGCGCCAGCAGCCGGGGACTTAATAAAGAGACCCAGTACTTC. It encodes CASSRGLNKETQYF.

This sequence joins TRBV30 and TRBJ2-7; 11 nucleotides align to TRBD2. Germline V gene lookup returns CDR1 GTSNPN and CDR2 SVGIG (reference sequence). The CDR3 extends over 17 amino acids. J lost 5 bases, V lost 2 bases, and 14 bases had no gene match. In DNA form, the CDR3 reads TGTGCCTGGAGTTCAGGACTAGCGGGCGGTTGGCCCGACGAGCAGTACTTC. It specifies CAWSSGLAGGWPDEQYF.

This chain joins TRBV12-5 and TRBJ2-1; 10 bases are a match to TRBD2. J gave up 0 bases and V 1 base, and 0 bases lay outside the gene matches. The CDR3 sequence is 16 residues long. CDR1 and CDR2 from the germline V gene are LGHNT and FRNRAP. The CDR3 sequence: CASGLASGSSYNEQFF. The CDR3 bases are TGTGCTAGTGGTTTGGCTAGCGGGAGCTCCTACAATGAGCAGTTCTTC.

The V call is TRBV7-2, the J call TRBJ2-3, with 12 bases matching TRBD2. Germline V gene data show CDR1 as SGHTA and CDR2 as FQGNSA. This CDR3 has 17 amino acids. The V gene end was trimmed by 0 bases and the J gene end by 1 base; junction bases not matched to a gene: 2. The CDR3 sequence is CASSLARTSGGTDTQYF. In DNA, the CDR3 is TGTGCCAGCAGCTTAGCCCGGACTAGCGGGGGCACAGATACGCAGTATTTT.

The rearrangement uses TRBV6-5 and TRBJ2-7, with D possibly matching TRBD1 (6 bases). Trimming stripped 0 bases from V and 5 bases from J, with 11 bases between. Per the germline V gene, CDR1 is MNHEY and CDR2 is SVGAGI. The CDR3 runs to 14 residues. As DNA, the CDR3 is TGTGCCAGCAGTTACTCCAGGGGTCGTGACGAGCAGTACTTC. Protein: CASSYSRGRDEQYF.

This clone has just one count. The rearrangement joins TRBV5-1 to TRBJ1-4, with D possibly TRBD1 on 5 matching bases. V lost 4 bases and J 5 bases, leaving 15 bases between the germline ends. This CDR3 is 15 amino acids long. Germline V gene sequence: CDR1 SGHRS, CDR2 YFSETQ. The CDR3: CASSAGTPGNEKLFF. DNA for the CDR3: TGCGCCAGCAGCGCCGGGACTCCGGGAAATGAAAAACTGTTTTTT.

This clone has only one observation. This sequence joins TRBV6-6 and TRBJ2-7; 7 nucleotides match TRBD1. V lost 0 bases, J lost 6 bases, and 8 bases stayed unmatched. Germline V CDR1 and CDR2: MNHNY, SVGAGI (reference sequence). The CDR3 sequence is 15 residues long. In nucleotides, the CDR3 is TGTGCCAGCAGTTACTCGAGAGGGGGCCAGGGCGAGCAGTACTTC. Translated, it gives CASSYSRGGQGEQYF.